The following is a T cell receptor beta chain sequence with its context. The data were taken from a study of blood T cell repertoires in COVID-19. Study at large: Whether acute or convalescent, the COVID-19 samples came from the United States, Italy and Spain. PBMCs, B-cell-depleted T cells, or T cells provided the cDNA or gDNA that made up the material.

In the authors' workflow: Reference gene primer amplification yielded estimated nucleated cell counts. Only in-frame clones appear in the TCRdb table, and some are missing; sequencing was by immunoSEQ multiplex PCR. V and J calls and clone size are copied from that table; D and trimming were computed from the DNA. Found here are some 250,000 clones, roughly 88% of them singletons; the top ten hold about 2%. Material: peripheral blood. The clonotype comes from a man between 25 and 39 years old who had recovered from COVID-19.

The CDR3 DNA reads TGTGCCACCAGCAGCCCCAGTCTCGGGGGTTCCTATGGCTACACCTTC. The encoded protein is CATSSPSLGGSYGYTF. V is TRBV15 and J is TRBJ1-2; tentative D call: TRBD1 (5 bases). The CDR3 is 16 residues long. With 3 bases removed from V and 4 bases from J, the gap between germline ends came to 18 bases. CDR1 LNHNV and CDR2 YYDKDF come from the germline V gene (reference sequence).